The source of this T cell receptor (beta chain) is a study of blood T cell repertoires in COVID-19. About the research overall: Material from acute and convalescent COVID-19 was sourced from the United States, Italy and Spain.

Only in-frame clones appear in the TCRdb table, and some are missing; sequencing was by immunoSEQ multiplex PCR. The repertoire includes some 490,000 clones, approximately 90% of them detected once, and around 8% sits in the top ten. Participants came from 24 US areas, aged roughly 18 to 95 years. The V and J ends lost 4 bases and 8 bases respectively, with 8 bases between them. The CDR3 contains 11 residues. Germline CDR1 and CDR2: SGHRS and YFSETQ. This clone was observed a few times. The rearrangement links TRBV5-1 to TRBJ2-3; D is possibly TRBD1 (5 bases). The TCR originated in a woman aged 55-70 years who had recovered from COVID-19. The sample consisted of PBMCs or T cells enriched from blood (not recorded which). The CDR3 DNA follows: TGCGCCAGCAGCCAAGGGGCTACGCAGTATTTT. It specifies CASSQGATQYF.